Listed below are T cell receptor beta chains from one sample, sequenced in a study of shared clonotypes between healthy human individuals. Only in-frame clones appear in the TCRdb table, and some are missing; sequencing was by immunoSEQ multiplex PCR. The sample yields some 680,000 clones, 55% to 85% seen once. The sequencing input was memory CD4+ T cells sorted from blood. Receptors were obtained from a woman aged 25 to 39 in good health. The CDR3 runs from the conserved cysteine through the conserved F or W. A D gene is named only where the DNA matches it firmly. The size field is filled for only some rows; it gives once, few, many or a size class.

>.|TRBV19|.|TRBJ2-7
TGTGCCAGTAGAAGGGGACGGTCCTTGTCCTACGAGCAGTACTTC
CASRRGRSLSYEQYF
>.|TRBV27|TRBD2|TRBJ2-6
TGTGCCAGCAGTTTATTAGCGGGAGGGCTTGTAGGGGCCAACGTCCTGACTTTC
CASSLLAGGLVGANVLTF
>few|TRBV19|TRBD2|TRBJ2-1
TGTGCCAGTAGTACCACTCCCGTCCGGGAGGGGCAGTTCTTC
CASSTTPVREGQFF
>.|TRBV20-1|.|TRBJ2-1
TGCAGTGCTAGAACCTACAATGAGCAGTTCTTC
CSARTYNEQFF
>.|TRBV5-6|.|TRBJ2-7
TGTGCCAGCAGCTTGCAGATTTGGCCCTACGAGCAGTACTTC
CASSLQIWPYEQYF
>.|TRBV28|.|TRBJ2-6
TGTGCCAGCAGTTTGCGGAACTCTGGGGCCAACGTCCTGACTTTC
CASSLRNSGANVLTF
>.|TRBV6-1|TRBD2|TRBJ2-2
TGTGCCAGCAGTGAACCTCTAGCGGGAGGGCGGGTCACCGGGGAGCTGTTTTTT
CASSEPLAGGRVTGELFF
>few|TRBV2|.|TRBJ2-2
TGTGCCAGCAGTGAACCGGGAGTGGCCACCGGGGAGCTGTTTTTT
CASSEPGVATGELFF
>.|TRBV5-6|.|TRBJ2-5
TGTGCCAGCAGCCTAATGGGGCAGGGGCGAGAGACCCAGTACTTC
CASSLMGQGRETQYF
>.|TRBV18|.|TRBJ2-1
TGTGCCAGCTCACCACCGGGGGGACGGAATGAGCAGTTCTTC
CASSPPGGRNEQFF
>.|TRBV19|.|TRBJ2-2
TGTGCCAGTATTCCAGGGTGGAACACCGGGGAGCTGTTTTTT
CASIPGWNTGELFF
>.|TRBV5-1|.|TRBJ2-5
TGCGCCAGCAGGGGCGAGGAGACCCAGTACTTC
CASRGEETQYF
>.|TRBV7-7|.|TRBJ2-1
TGTGCCAGCAGCTTAGCGGGAGCTGACAATGAGCAGTTCTTC
CASSLAGADNEQFF
>once|TRBV28|.|TRBJ2-3
TGTGCCAGCAGGGACAGCACAGATACGCAGTATTTT
CASRDSTDTQYF
>few|TRBV4-2|.|TRBJ2-5
TGTGCCAGCAGCCAAGAGCGGGGATCGGGCCGCGAGACCCAGTACTTC
CASSQERGSGRETQYF
>.|TRBV28|.|TRBJ2-5
TGTGCCAGCAGTTTTGAGGGAAACCAAGAGACCCAGTACTTC
CASSFEGNQETQYF
>.|TRBV28|TRBD1|TRBJ2-7
TGTGCCGCACTGGGACAGGGTACCTACGAGCAGTACTTC
CAALGQGTYEQYF
>.|TRBV11-3|.|TRBJ1-4
TGTGCCAGCAGCTTAGGGACGGCCATCACTGCAACTAATGAAAAACTGTTTTTT
CASSLGTAITATNEKLFF
>.|TRBV13|.|TRBJ2-7
TGTGCCAGCAGCTTAGAAGGGGAGAGCTACGAGCAGTACTTC
CASSLEGESYEQYF
>few|TRBV2|.|TRBJ2-1
TGTGCCAGCGGAGGGGAGGTTTCCTACAATGAGCAGTTCTTC
CASGGEVSYNEQFF
>.|TRBV6-1|.|TRBJ2-2
TGTGCCAGCACGGGCCATTCGGGGGCCGGGGAGCTGTTTTTT
CASTGHSGAGELFF
>.|TRBV25-1|TRBD1|TRBJ2-7
TGTGCCAGCAGTGAAGGGAGAGGACAGGGTTTGAACGAGCAGTACTTC
CASSEGRGQGLNEQYF
>.|TRBV5-5|TRBD1|TRBJ2-7
TGTGCCAGCAGCCTACAGGGGGCGGAATACGAGCAGTACTTC
CASSLQGAEYEQYF
>.|TRBV28|TRBD2|TRBJ2-3
TGTGCCAGCAGTTTCCGTCTAGCGGGACAAGATACGCAGTATTTT
CASSFRLAGQDTQYF
>.|TRBV9|TRBD1|TRBJ2-1
TGTGCCAGCAGCCCTGGGACAGTCTACAATGAGCAGTTCTTC
CASSPGTVYNEQFF
>.|TRBV28|.|TRBJ2-5
TGTGCCAGCAGTTCGATGGGGGGGCAACAAGAGACCCAGTACTTC
CASSSMGGQQETQYF
>.|TRBV27|.|TRBJ2-7
TGTGCCAGCAGTTTAAAAGCGGCCCCCGCCCCTAGTGAGCAGTACTTC
CASSLKAAPAPSEQYF
>.|TRBV5-1|TRBD2|TRBJ2-7
TGCGCCAGCAGCTTCCTGGGGGGGTCCTCCTACGAGCAGTACTTC
CASSFLGGSSYEQYF
>.|TRBV7-7|TRBD2|TRBJ2-1
TGTGCCAGCTCCCCTAGCGGACACAATGAGCAGTTCTTC
CASSPSGHNEQFF
>once|TRBV19|.|TRBJ1-5
TGTGCCAGCAGTCGGGGGAGTTGGCCCCAGCATTTT
CASSRGSWPQHF
>few|TRBV7-2|.|TRBJ1-1
TGTGCCAGCAGCCCCGGGGGAGGCGATCGTCGTAACACTGAAGCTTTCTTT
CASSPGGGDRRNTEAFF